This T cell receptor (beta chain) was sequenced for a study of blood T cell repertoires in COVID-19. Cohorts were assigned according to the clinical history that participants reported. Two consecutive negative NP/OP PCR tests, clearance, or resolved symptoms defined Cohort 3 recovery. Original handling: Quantification of nucleated cells was approximated via reference gene primer amplification. Assay: immunoSEQ multiplex PCR; the TCRdb copy retains only in-frame clones and omits some. For V, J and clone size, that table is used; D and trimming come from the DNA. The sample has about 130,000 clones, over 65% seen once. This CDR3 is 10 amino acids long. Germline CDR1 MDHEN, CDR2 SYDVKM. V was pared by 8 bases and J by 4 bases, with 2 bases between.

The sequenced material came from PBMCs or T cells enriched from blood (not recorded which). The genes are TRBV28 and TRBJ1-4; no firm D call. This TCR derives from a woman aged 50 to 65 who had recovered from COVID-19. The CDR3 DNA reads as TGTGCCAGCCGTAATGAAAAACTGTTTTTT. This sequence encodes CASRNEKLFF.